This T cell receptor (beta chain) comes out of a study of identical twins. Via MiXCR, TCRdb re-called the 5' RACE reads, giving one row per CDR3 protein. The sample has roughly 700,000 distinct CDR3 sequences; about 9.4% are singletons. As for this clonotype: Its specificity is unknown.

CDR3 length equals 13 residues. The germline CDR1 and CDR2 sequences are DFQATT and SNEGSKA (reference sequence). Between the trimmed V and J ends, which lost 2 bases and 2 bases, there was a span of 10 bases. The study, taken as a whole, reports: The study found excess low generation probability among twin-shared out-of-frame alpha sequences. Its conclusions, products of cross-sectional statistical analysis, did not come from following the same donors.

These data were also filed under a second study, of yellow fever vaccine responses in identical twins.

This chain joins TRBV20-1 and TRBJ2-7; no definite D call. The sequencing input was PBMCs. This receptor was taken from a woman younger than 35 in good health. The CDR3 reads CSARIRATYEQYF. CDR3 DNA sequence: TGCAGTGCTAGAATACGGGCGACCTACGAGCAGTACTTC.